These 5 T cell receptor beta chains were sequenced from one sample in a study of T cell clonotyping in hematopoietic cell transplantation. Some clones are missing from TCRdb's copy, which holds only in-frame ones; the method was immunoSEQ multiplex PCR. The sample shows 17,000 or so clones, roughly 88% of them seen only once. The sequencing input was peripheral blood mononuclear cells. The receptors originated from a man aged 45-65 years in good health. Some clones in this sample may be carry-over from other donors' samples.

The chain employs TRBV5-1 and TRBJ1-2; TRBD1 might be the D (6 bases). The germline CDR1 and CDR2 sequences are SGHRS and YFSETQ. V lost 2 bases and J lost 9, with 17 bases in between. The CDR3 sequence is 14 residues long. DNA of the CDR3: TGCGCCAGCAGCTTCGAGACAGGACTCGGGAGCTACACCTTC. Residues: CASSFETGLGSYTF.

The chain links TRBV4-1 to TRBJ2-5; D possibly corresponds to TRBD1 (6 bases). In germline, CDR1 is MGHRA, CDR2 YSYEKL. Between the trimmed V and J ends, which lost 2 bases and 4 bases, there was a span of 17 bases. The CDR3 totals 16 residues. CDR3 bases: TGCGCCAGCAGCCAATTATCACAGGGAAGGCGAGAGACCCAGTACTTC. Protein sequence: CASSQLSQGRRETQYF.

The chain has TRBV28 and TRBJ2-5; unclear D gene. CDR3 length: 12 amino acids. With 1 base removed from V and 4 bases from J, the gap between germline ends came to 4 bases. In germline, CDR1 is MDHEN, CDR2 SYDVKM. CDR3 protein: CASSLLRETQYF. CDR3 DNA: TGTGCCAGCAGTTTATTAAGAGAGACCCAGTACTTC.

V and J are TRBV30 and TRBJ2-7, with D perhaps TRBD1 (6 bases). Germline values: CDR1 GTSNPN, CDR2 SVGIG (reference sequence). V lost 1 base and J lost 5, with 9 bases in between. The CDR3 sequence is 12 residues long. This CDR3 is CAWSGGRNEQYF. CDR3 in DNA: TGTGCCTGGAGTGGGGGGCGGAACGAGCAGTACTTC.

CDR3 loop: CASSPLSGRAPEQYF. DNA of the CDR3: TGTGCCAGCAGTCCCCTAAGCGGCAGGGCCCCCGAGCAGTACTTC. V gene TRBV27 combines with J gene TRBJ2-7; either TRBD1 or TRBD2 may supply D (5 bases each). Trimming removed 5 bases from V and 6 bases from J, with 20 bases in between. The germline gives CDR1 MNHEY, CDR2 SMNVEV (reference sequence). The CDR3 contains 15 residues.